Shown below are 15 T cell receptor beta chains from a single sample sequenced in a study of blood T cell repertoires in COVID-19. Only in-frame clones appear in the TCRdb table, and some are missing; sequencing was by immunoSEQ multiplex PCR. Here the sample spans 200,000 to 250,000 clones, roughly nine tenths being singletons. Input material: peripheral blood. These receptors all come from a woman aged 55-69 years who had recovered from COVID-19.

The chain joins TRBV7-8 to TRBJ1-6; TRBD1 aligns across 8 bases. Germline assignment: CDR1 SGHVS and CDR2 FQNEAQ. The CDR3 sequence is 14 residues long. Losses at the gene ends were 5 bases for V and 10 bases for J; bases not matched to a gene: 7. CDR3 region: CASSPAQGESPLHF. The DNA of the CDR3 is TGTGCCAGCAGCCCGGCACAGGGGGAATCACCCCTCCACTTT.

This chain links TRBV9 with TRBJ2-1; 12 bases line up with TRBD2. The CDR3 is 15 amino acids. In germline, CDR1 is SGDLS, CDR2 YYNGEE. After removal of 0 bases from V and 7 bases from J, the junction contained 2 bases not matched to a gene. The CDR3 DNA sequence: TGTGCCAGCAGCGTAGTGGGACTAGCGGGTAATGAGCAGTTCTTC. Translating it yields CASSVVGLAGNEQFF.

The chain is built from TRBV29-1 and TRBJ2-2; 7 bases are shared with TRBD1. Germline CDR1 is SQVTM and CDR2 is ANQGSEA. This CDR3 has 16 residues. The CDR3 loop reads CTFRGPQGTNTGELFF. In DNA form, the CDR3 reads TGCACCTTCCGGGGTCCACAGGGGACGAACACCGGGGAGCTGTTTTTT.

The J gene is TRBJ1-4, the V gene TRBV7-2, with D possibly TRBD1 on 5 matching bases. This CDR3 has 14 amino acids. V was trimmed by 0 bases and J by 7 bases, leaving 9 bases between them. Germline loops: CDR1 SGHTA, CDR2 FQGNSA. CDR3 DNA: TGTGCCAGCAGCTTAGCCCCTAGGGGTGAAAAACTGTTTTTT. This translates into CASSLAPRGEKLFF.

The chain's CDR3 is CASSQDEAGGRYEQFF. CDR3 sequence (DNA): TGCGCCAGCAGCCAAGATGAGGCAGGGGGTAGGTATGAGCAGTTCTTC. This chain joins TRBV4-1 and TRBJ2-1; 7 nucleotides agree with TRBD1. V was clipped by 0 bases and J by 8 bases; unmatched bases: 10. Germline V lookup: CDR1 MGHRA, CDR2 YSYEKL. The CDR3 runs to 16 residues.

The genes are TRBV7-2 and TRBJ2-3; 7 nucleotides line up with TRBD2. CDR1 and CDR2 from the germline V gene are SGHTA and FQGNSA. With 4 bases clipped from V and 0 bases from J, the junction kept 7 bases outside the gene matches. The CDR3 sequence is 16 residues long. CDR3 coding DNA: TGTGCCAGCAGCTCCCTAGCGGTGACTAGCACAGATACGCAGTATTTT. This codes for CASSSLAVTSTDTQYF.

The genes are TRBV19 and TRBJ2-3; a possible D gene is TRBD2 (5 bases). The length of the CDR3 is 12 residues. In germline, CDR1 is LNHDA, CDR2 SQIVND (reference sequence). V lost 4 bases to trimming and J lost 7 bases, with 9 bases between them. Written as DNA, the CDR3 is TGTGCCAGTAGTACGCGGGCGAATACGCAGTATTTT. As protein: CASSTRANTQYF. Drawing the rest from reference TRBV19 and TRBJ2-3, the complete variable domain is DGGITQSPKYLFRKEGQNVTLSCEQNLNHDAMYWYRQDPGQGLRLIYYSQIVNDFQKGDIAEGYSVSREKKESFPLTVTSAQKNPTAFYLCASSTRANTQYFGPGTRLTVL.

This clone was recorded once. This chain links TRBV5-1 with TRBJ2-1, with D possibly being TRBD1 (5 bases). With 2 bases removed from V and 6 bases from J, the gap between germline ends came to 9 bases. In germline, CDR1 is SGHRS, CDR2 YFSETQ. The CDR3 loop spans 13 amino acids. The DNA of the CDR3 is TGCGCCAGCAGCTTAGGGGCCCCCAATGAGCAGTTCTTC. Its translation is CASSLGAPNEQFF.

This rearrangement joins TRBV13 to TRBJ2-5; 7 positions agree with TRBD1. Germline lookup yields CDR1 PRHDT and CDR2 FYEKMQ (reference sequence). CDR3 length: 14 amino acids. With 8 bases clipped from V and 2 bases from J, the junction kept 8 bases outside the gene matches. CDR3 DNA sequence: TGTGCCAGCTCCAGGGGGACAGTACAAGAGACCCAGTACTTC. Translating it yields CASSRGTVQETQYF.

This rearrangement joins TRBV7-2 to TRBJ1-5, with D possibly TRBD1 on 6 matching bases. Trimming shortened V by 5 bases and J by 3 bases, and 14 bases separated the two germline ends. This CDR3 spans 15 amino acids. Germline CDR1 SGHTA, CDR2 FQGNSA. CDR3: CASSPLTGLNQPQHF. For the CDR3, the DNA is TGTGCCAGCAGCCCTCTCACAGGGCTCAATCAGCCCCAGCATTTT.

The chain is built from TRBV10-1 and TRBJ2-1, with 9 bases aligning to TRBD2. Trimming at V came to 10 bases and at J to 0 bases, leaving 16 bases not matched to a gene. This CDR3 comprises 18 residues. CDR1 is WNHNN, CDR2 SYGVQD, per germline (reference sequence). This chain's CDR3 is CAKTEGPGLASSYNEQFF. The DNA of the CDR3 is TGCGCCAAAACAGAAGGCCCGGGACTAGCATCCTCCTACAATGAGCAGTTCTTC.

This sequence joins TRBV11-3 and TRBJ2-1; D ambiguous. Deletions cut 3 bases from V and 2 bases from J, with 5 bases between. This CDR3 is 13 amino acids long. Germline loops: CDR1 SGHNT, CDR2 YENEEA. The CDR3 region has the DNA TGTGCCAGCAGCTTGGCCCCCTACAATGAGCAGTTCTTC. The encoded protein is CASSLAPYNEQFF.

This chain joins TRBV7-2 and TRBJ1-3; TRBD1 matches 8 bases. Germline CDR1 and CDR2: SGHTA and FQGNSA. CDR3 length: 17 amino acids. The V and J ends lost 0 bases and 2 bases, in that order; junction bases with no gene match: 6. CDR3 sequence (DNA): TGTGCCAGCAGCTTAGCTCAGGGGGCGCAAACTGGAAACACCATATATTTT. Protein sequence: CASSLAQGAQTGNTIYF.

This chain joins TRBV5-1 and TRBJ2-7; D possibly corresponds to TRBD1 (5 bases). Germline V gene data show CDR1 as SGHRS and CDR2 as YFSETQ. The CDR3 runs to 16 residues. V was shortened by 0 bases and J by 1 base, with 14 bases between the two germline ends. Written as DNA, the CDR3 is TGCGCCAGCAGCTTGGGACAGCCGGCCCTTTCCTACGAGCAGTACTTC. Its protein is CASSLGQPALSYEQYF.

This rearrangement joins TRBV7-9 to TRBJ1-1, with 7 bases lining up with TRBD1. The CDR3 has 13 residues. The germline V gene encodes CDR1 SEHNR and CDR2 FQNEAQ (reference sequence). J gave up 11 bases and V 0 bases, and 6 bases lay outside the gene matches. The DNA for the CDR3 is TGTGCCAGCAGCTTAGCGCCGACAGGGTATGCTTTCTTT. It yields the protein CASSLAPTGYAFF. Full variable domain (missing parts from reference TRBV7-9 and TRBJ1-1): DTGVSQNPRHKITKRGQNVTFRCDPISEHNRLYWYRQTLGQGPEFLTYFQNEAQLEKSRLLSDRFSAERPKGSFSTLEIQRTEQGDSAMYLCASSLAPTGYAFFGQGTRLTVV.